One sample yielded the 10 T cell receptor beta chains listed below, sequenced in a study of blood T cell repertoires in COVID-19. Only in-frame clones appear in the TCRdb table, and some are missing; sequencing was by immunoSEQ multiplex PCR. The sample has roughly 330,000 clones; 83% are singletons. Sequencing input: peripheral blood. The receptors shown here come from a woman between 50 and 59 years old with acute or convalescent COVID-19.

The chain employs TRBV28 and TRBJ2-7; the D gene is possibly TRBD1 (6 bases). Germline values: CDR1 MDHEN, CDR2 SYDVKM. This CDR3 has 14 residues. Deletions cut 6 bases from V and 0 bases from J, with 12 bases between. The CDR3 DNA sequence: TGTGCCAGCAGCCTCGACAGGTTCTCCTACGAGCAGTACGTC. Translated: CASSLDRFSYEQYV.

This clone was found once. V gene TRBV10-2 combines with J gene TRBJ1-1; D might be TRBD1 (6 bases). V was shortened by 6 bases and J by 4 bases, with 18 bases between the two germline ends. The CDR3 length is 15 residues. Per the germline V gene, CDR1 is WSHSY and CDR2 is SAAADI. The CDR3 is CASRDLFTGTTEAFF. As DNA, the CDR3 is TGCGCCAGCAGAGACCTTTTCACAGGGACCACTGAAGCTTTCTTT.

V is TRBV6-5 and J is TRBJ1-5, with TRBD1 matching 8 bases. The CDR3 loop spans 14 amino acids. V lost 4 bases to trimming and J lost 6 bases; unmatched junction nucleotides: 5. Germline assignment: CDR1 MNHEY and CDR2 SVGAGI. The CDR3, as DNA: TGTGCCAGCAGTTGGACAGGGAAAGGTCAGCCCCAGCATTTT. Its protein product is CASSWTGKGQPQHF.

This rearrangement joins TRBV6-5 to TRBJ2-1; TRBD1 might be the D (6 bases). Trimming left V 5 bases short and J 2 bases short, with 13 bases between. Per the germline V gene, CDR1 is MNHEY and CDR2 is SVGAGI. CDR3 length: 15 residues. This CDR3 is CASSLQGSPYNEQFF. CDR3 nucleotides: TGTGCCAGCAGTCTACAGGGTAGCCCCTACAATGAGCAGTTCTTC.

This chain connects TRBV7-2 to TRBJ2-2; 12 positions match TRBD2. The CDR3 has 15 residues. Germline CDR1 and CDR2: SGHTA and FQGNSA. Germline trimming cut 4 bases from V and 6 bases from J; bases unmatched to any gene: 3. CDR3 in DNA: TGTGCCAGCAGCTCTAGCGGGGGGGCGTCCGGGGAGCTGTTTTTT. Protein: CASSSSGGASGELFF.

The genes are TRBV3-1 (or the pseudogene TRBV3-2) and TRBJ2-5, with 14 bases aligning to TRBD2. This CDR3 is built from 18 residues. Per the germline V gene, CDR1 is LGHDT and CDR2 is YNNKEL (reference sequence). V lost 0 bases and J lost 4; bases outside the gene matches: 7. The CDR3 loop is CASSQDRGLAGAPETQYF. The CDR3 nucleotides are TGTGCCAGCAGCCAAGATCGGGGACTAGCGGGGGCCCCAGAGACCCAGTACTTC.

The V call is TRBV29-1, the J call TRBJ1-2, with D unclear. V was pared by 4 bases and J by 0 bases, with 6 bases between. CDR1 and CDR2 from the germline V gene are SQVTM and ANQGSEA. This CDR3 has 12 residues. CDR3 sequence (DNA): TGCAGCGTTGGGAGTTCTAACTATGGCTACACCTTC. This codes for CSVGSSNYGYTF.

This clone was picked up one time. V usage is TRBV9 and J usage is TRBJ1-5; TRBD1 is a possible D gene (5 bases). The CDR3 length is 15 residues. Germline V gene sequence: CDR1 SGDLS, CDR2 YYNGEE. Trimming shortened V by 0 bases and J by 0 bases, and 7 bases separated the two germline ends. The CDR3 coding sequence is TGTGCCAGCAGCGTAGGACAGCATAGCAATCAGCCCCAGCATTTT. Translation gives CASSVGQHSNQPQHF.

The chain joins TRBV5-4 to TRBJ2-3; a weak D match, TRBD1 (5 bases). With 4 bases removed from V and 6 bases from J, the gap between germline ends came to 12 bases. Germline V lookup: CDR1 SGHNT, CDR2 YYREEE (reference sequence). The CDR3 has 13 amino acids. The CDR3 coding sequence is TGTGCCAGCAGCGCATGGACAAGGGATACGCAGTATTTT. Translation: CASSAWTRDTQYF.

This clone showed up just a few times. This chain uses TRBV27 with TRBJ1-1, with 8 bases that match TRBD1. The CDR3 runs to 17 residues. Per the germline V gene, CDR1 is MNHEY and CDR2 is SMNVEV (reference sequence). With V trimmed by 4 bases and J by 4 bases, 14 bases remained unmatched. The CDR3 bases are TGTGCCAGCAGTTGGCCCGGTGGGTGGCAGGGGGCCACTGAAGCTTTCTTT. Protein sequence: CASSWPGGWQGATEAFF.